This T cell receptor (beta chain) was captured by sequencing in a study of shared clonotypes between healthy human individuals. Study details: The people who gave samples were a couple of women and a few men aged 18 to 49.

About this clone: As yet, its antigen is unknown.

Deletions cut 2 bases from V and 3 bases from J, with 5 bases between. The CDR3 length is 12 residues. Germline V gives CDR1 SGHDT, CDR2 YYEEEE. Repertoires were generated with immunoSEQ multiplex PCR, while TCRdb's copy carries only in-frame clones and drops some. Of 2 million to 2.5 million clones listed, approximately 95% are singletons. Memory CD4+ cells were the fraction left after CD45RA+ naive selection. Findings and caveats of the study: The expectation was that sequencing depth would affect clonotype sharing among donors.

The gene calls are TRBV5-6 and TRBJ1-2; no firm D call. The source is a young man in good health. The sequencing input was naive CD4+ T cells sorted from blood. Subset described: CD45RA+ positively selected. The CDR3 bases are TGTGCCAGCAGCTTCGAGGACTATGGCTACACCTTC. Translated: CASSFEDYGYTF. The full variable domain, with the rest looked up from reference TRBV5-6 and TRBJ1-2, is DAGVTQSPTHLIKTRGQQVTLRCSPKSGHDTVSWYQQALGQGPQFIFQYYEEEERQRGNFPDRFSGHQFPNYSSELNVNALLLGDSALYLCASSFEDYGYTFGSGTRLTVV.